Listed here is a single T cell receptor (beta chain). Its antigen remains unknown. This record belongs to a study of cytomegalovirus exposure and HLA in healthy donors. CDR3 length: 14 residues. V gave up 5 bases and J gave up 3 bases; unmatched junction bases: 7. Germline CDR1 reads SEHNR; CDR2 reads FQNEAQ (reference sequence). The primer mix had 60 Vbeta and 13 Jbeta primers. Original analysis: Among the unique TCR beta chains that a later analysis counted, 80 million to 100 million in all, 10 million to 14 million were shared. Using immunoSEQ multiplex PCR, the repertoire was profiled, and TCRdb retains in-frame clones only, with some absent. The DNA was the basis for D and trimming; V, J and clone size are from that table. Here the sample spans 200,000 to 300,000 clones, 80% to 90% being singletons. Study conclusions and caveats: Across HLA loci, a later analysis found differing TCR association rates, with DRB1 most and HLA-C fewest. A later analysis reportedly identified an Asian-associated ancestry cluster as carrying fewer N-insertions than the 666-donor mean.

This sequence originates from a middle-aged woman in good health and CMV-seropositive. The genes are TRBV7-9 and TRBJ2-7, with 7 positions matching TRBD2. Sequencing input: PBMCs. In DNA form, the CDR3 reads TGTGCCAGCAGCGAGGTTGGGGGGGACTACGAGCAGTACTTC. It is translated as CASSEVGGDYEQYF. Drawing the rest from reference TRBV7-9 and TRBJ2-7, the complete variable domain is DTGVSQNPRHKITKRGQNVTFRCDPISEHNRLYWYRQTLGQGPEFLTYFQNEAQLEKSRLLSDRFSAERPKGSFSTLEIQRTEQGDSAMYLCASSEVGGDYEQYFGPGTRLTVT.